The 7 T cell receptor beta chains in this list originate from one sample, sequenced in a study of control samples from healthy donors and cancer patients. Profiled with immunoSEQ multiplex PCR; TCRdb holds only in-frame clones, not every one. The sample yields some 150,000 clones, under 96% seen once. Material: blood. These TCRs come from a woman in her 30s in good health.

V and J are TRBV10-3 and TRBJ2-1; TRBD1 aligns across 8 bases. Germline V CDR1 and CDR2: ENHRY, SYGVKD. This CDR3 has 14 amino acids. V shed 4 bases, J shed 4 bases, and the junction held 3 bases outside the gene matches. DNA of the CDR3: TGTGCCATCAGTGTCGACAGGGGTTACAATGAGCAGTTCTTC. This codes for CAISVDRGYNEQFF.

The chain joins TRBV10-1 to TRBJ1-5; no definite D call. CDR1 is WNHNN, CDR2 SYGVQD, per germline (reference sequence). V was clipped by 0 bases and J by 5 bases, with 5 bases between them. CDR3 length: 13 residues. The CDR3 reads CASSESPDQPQHF. CDR3 coding DNA: TGCGCCAGCAGTGAGTCCCCCGATCAGCCCCAGCATTTT.

This chain uses TRBV19 with TRBJ2-7, with D possibly being TRBD1 (5 bases). Trimming left V 5 bases short and J 0 bases short, with 11 bases between. Looked up from germline, CDR1 is LNHDA and CDR2 is SQIVND (reference sequence). The length of the CDR3 is 14 residues. Here the CDR3 reads CASSPQTDSYEQYF. The CDR3 DNA is TGTGCCAGTAGTCCGCAGACAGACTCCTACGAGCAGTACTTC.

The chain uses TRBV5-4 and TRBJ2-1, with 11 bases matching TRBD1. The CDR3 has 15 residues. The junction had 10 bases not matched to a gene; V was cut back by 4 bases and J by 10 bases. Germline CDR1 reads SGHNT; CDR2 reads YYREEE (reference sequence). In DNA form, the CDR3 reads TGTGCCAGCAGCCCCTGGACAGGGGGCGGGGAAGAGCAGTTCTTC. This codes for CASSPWTGGGEEQFF.

The chain links TRBV5-1 to TRBJ2-7; D gene unclear. The length of the CDR3 is 16 residues. The germline V gene encodes CDR1 SGHRS and CDR2 YFSETQ. With 0 bases removed from V and 1 base from J, the gap between germline ends came to 14 bases. In DNA, the CDR3 is TGCGCCAGCAGCTTGGGTTGGGGAACGAGGTCCTACGAGCAGTACTTC. Translation: CASSLGWGTRSYEQYF.

The chain employs TRBV10-3 and TRBJ2-5; no firm D call. The CDR3 consists of 15 residues. Germline loops: CDR1 ENHRY, CDR2 SYGVKD. The ends were cut back, 0 bases at V and 2 bases at J, with 10 bases in the middle. As DNA, the CDR3 is TGTGCCATCAGTGAGTCGTGGGAATTACAAGAGACCCAGTACTTC. Protein product: CAISESWELQETQYF.

The gene calls are TRBV6-5 and TRBJ2-7; 8 bases fit TRBD1. The length of the CDR3 is 14 residues. V gave up 6 bases and J gave up 4 bases; unmatched junction bases: 8. Germline CDR1 MNHEY, CDR2 SVGAGI. The CDR3 sequence is CASRTGTGLYEQYF. CDR3 nucleotides: TGTGCCAGCAGGACCGGGACAGGCCTATACGAGCAGTACTTC.